The clone carrying this T cell receptor (beta chain) was seen just once. There are 12 residues in the CDR3. Germline CDR1 GTSNPN, CDR2 SVGIG (reference sequence). The V end lost 5 bases, the J end lost 2 bases, and 9 bases lay between the germline ends. Recruits, aged roughly 18 to 100 years, lived in about two dozen US areas. Cohort placement rested on clinical history that participants reported themselves. All recovered Cohort 3 donors got two negative PCRs, got clearance, or saw symptom resolution. The entry originates in a study of blood T cell repertoires in COVID-19. Study-level background: Acute and convalescent COVID-19 specimens originated in the United States, Italy and Spain.

This table comes from immunoSEQ multiplex PCR, and its TCRdb copy is limited to in-frame clones, with some not included. The sample lists 200,000 to 250,000 clones, less than 85% occurring once. The genes are TRBV30 and TRBJ1-2; D is possibly TRBD1 (5 bases). What was sequenced was PBMCs or T cells enriched from blood (not recorded which). The sequence was collected from a man aged 55-75 years who had recovered from COVID-19. The CDR3 region has the DNA TGTGCCTGGGGAAAGGGGAACTATGGCTACACCTTC. It specifies CAWGKGNYGYTF.